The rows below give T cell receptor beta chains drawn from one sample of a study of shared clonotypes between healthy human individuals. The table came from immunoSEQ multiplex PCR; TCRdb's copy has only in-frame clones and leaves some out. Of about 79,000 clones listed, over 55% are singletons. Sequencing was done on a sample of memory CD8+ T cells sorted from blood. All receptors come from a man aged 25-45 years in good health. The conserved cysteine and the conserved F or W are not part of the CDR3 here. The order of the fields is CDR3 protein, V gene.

CDR3 protein: ASSSRLAGASLQY; V gene: TRBV4-2
CDR3 protein: ASSLRGGYNEQF; V gene: TRBV7-8
CDR3 protein: ASSKAGTTYEQY; V gene: TRBV19
CDR3 protein: ASRRRASGANEQF; V gene: TRBV10-2
CDR3 protein: ASSLTSGKYEQY; V gene: TRBV28
CDR3 protein: ASSQDLGTGANVLT; V gene: TRBV4-3
CDR3 protein: ASSQSTGSETQY; V gene: TRBV7-7
CDR3 protein: ASDGRTGEETQY; V gene: TRBV7-8
CDR3 protein: SATQGEVLENIQY; V gene: TRBV29-1
CDR3 protein: ASSVGQAVGEQY; V gene: TRBV7-9
CDR3 protein: ASSQETGGADTQY; V gene: TRBV4-2
CDR3 protein: ASSYENTEAF; V gene: TRBV7-6
CDR3 protein: ASSYRSGIEETQY; V gene: TRBV14
CDR3 protein: ASSIVPGDGYT; V gene: TRBV19
CDR3 protein: ASSDQREGHGELF; V gene: TRBV2
CDR3 protein: ASSPRRTALSTDTQY; V gene: TRBV7-3
CDR3 protein: ASELALADHTGELF; V gene: TRBV5-1
CDR3 protein: ASSSPTGNSGANVLT; V gene: TRBV28
CDR3 protein: ASSDRRNEQF; V gene: TRBV11-2